This T cell receptor beta chain comes out of a study of OX40 agonist ivuxolimab in advanced cancers. For context, the study as a whole: Ivuxolimab, which targeted the costimulatory receptor OX40 (CD134), was an agonistic, fully human IgG2 monoclonal antibody. Patients were allowed to have had prior anti-PD-1, anti-PD-L1 or anti-CTLA-4 therapy, and around 40% of the dose-escalation patients had previously received checkpoint inhibitors. Partial responses were achieved by three dose-escalation patients, of whom one had hepatocellular carcinoma and two had cutaneous melanoma. Intravenous ivuxolimab was administered to patients every 2 weeks at six dose levels: 0.01, 0.1, 0.3, 1.5, 3 and 10 mg/kg. The dose-escalation cohort was almost 85% male with a mean age of around 62 years, ranging from roughly 23 to 85. The monotherapy dose-escalation portion (N ≈ 56 patients) of the phase I ivuxolimab trial is reported in the paper. Of the roughly 51 patients in dose escalation, 19 had hepatocellular carcinoma, around 15 had melanoma, 9 had renal cell carcinoma and 9 had head and neck cancer. The point of sequencing TCRbeta in the periphery was to test whether ivuxolimab changed TCR sequence diversity and drove clonal T-cell expansion.

Patients with a history of autoimmune disease or receiving systemic immunosuppression were excluded from the trial. Peripheral blood for TCR sequencing was collected from all dose cohorts at baseline, on cycle 4 day 1, and on cycle 7 day 1. The samples were taken from a phase I, first-in-human, multicenter, open-label dose-escalation trial of ivuxolimab. Adults with locally advanced or metastatic melanoma, renal cell, hepatocellular, or head and neck squamous cell carcinoma were enrolled in the trial. Before TCR sequencing, CD4+ and CD8+ T cells were separately sorted from peripheral blood. Comment on this clone: No antigen is known for it. It has no much larger one-base neighbor in the sample; base qualities were not kept.

Broader findings and caveats from the paper: Antigen specificity was not determined for the clonally expanded peripheral T cells. Low levels of normalized T-cell clonal expansion were also seen in some nonresponding patients. Clonal expansion of both CD4+ and CD8+ blood T cells was observed from baseline to week 6 at doses 0.1 to 3.0 mg/kg. In partial responders in the 0.1-3.0 mg/kg groups, normalized peripheral clonal expansion was found to be among the lowest, especially among CD8+ T cells. After ivuxolimab, expanded clones were on average more numerous among CD8+ T cells than among CD4+ T cells.

Genomic DNA was extracted from sorted cells for sequencing of the TCRbeta CDR3 region. The immunoSEQ Assay was used for sequencing of TCRbeta CDR3 regions. Drawn from immuneACCESS, this table holds only the in-frame rearrangements with V and J called that TCRdb kept. Clones are partly lost; checked studies trace under half to an unresolved V gene and leave the rest unexplained. For this sample there are about 120,000 clones; roughly 87% appear just once. The ten largest clones capture 0.27% of the sample. The V and J ends are trimmed by 5 bases and 1 base, leaving 15 bases between them. Inclusive of the bounding cysteine and phenylalanine, the CDR3 is 15 residues long. CDR3 DNA only is kept here, 45 bases in frame from base 1. The CDR1 and CDR2 encoded by the germline V gene (reference sequence) are SEHNR and FQNEAQ.

The sequence joins TRBV7-9 to TRBJ2-7; the D segment may tentatively be TRBD1 or TRBD2, each giving 7 matched bases. The receptor was derived from an adult with an advanced solid tumor such as melanoma, head and neck, liver or kidney cancer. This specimen consisted of CD4+ or CD8+ T cells sorted from blood, obtained in a trial of the OX40 agonist ivuxolimab. The DNA sequence is given as TGTGCCAGCAGCCCCCAGGGGGGGGCTTCCTACGAGCAGTACTTC. Translated, this is CASSPQGGASYEQYF.